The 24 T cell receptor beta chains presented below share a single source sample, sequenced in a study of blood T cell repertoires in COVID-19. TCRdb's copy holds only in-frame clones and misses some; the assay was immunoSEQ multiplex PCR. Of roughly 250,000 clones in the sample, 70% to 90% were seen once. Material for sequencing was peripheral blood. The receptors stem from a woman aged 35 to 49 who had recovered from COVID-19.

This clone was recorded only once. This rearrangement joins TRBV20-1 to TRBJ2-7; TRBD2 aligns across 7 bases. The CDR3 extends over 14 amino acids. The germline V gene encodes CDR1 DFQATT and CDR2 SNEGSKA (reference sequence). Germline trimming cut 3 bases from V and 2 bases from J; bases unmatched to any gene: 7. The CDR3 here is CSASPLAETYEQYF. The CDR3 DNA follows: TGCAGTGCTAGTCCGCTAGCGGAAACCTACGAGCAGTACTTC.

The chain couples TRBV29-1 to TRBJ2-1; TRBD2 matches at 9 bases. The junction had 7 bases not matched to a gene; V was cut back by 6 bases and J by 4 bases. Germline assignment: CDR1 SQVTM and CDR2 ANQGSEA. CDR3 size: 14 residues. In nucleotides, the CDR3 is TGCAGCGTCGTAACTAGCGGGCGTTACAATGAGCAGTTCTTC. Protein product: CSVVTSGRYNEQFF.

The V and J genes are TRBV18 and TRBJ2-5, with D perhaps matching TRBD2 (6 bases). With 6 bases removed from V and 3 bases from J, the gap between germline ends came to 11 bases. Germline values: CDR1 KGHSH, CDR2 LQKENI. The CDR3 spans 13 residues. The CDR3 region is CASSRGVEETQYF. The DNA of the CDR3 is TGTGCCAGCTCGCGGGGAGTTGAAGAGACCCAGTACTTC.

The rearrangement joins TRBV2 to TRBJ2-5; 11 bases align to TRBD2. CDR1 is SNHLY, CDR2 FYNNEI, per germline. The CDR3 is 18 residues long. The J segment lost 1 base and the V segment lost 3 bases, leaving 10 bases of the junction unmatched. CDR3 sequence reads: CASSDEGTSGKFQETQYF. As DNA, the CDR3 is TGTGCCAGCAGTGATGAAGGGACTAGCGGAAAGTTCCAAGAGACCCAGTACTTC.

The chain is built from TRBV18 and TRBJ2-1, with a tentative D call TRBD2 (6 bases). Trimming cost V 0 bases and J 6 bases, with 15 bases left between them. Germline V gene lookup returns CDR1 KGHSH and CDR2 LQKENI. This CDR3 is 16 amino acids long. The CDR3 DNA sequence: TGTGCCAGCTCACCACCGGGACTGGAGGGCCCCAATGAGCAGTTCTTC. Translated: CASSPPGLEGPNEQFF.

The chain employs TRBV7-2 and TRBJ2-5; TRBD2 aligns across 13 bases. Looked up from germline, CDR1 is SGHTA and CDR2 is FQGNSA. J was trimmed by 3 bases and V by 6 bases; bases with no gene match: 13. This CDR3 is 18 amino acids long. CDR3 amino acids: CASSVGMTSGGSKETQYF. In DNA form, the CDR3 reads TGTGCCAGCAGTGTAGGGATGACTAGCGGGGGGTCGAAAGAGACCCAGTACTTC. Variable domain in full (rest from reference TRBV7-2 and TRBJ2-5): GAGVSQSPSNKVTEKGKDVELRCDPISGHTALYWYRQSLGQGLEFLIYFQGNSAPDKSGLPSDRFSAERTGGSVSTLTIQRTQQEDSAVYLCASSVGMTSGGSKETQYFGPGTRLLVL.

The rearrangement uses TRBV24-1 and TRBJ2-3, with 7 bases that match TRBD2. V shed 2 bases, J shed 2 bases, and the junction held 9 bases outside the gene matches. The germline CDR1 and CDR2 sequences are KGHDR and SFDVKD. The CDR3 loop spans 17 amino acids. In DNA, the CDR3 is TGTGCCACCAGTGATTCCGGGACTACTTATTTCACAGATACGCAGTATTTT. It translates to CATSDSGTTYFTDTQYF.

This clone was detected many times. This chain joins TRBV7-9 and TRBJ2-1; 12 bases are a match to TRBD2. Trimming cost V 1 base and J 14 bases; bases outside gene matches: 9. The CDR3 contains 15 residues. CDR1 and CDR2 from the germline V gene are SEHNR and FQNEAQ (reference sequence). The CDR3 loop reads CASSLDSSGGAREFF. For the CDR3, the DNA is TGTGCCAGCAGCTTAGACTCTAGCGGGGGGGCCCGGGAGTTCTTC.

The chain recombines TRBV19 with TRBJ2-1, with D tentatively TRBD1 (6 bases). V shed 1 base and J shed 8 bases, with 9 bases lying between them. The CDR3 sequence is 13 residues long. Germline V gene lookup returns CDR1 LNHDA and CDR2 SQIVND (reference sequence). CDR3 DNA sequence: TGTGCCAGTAGTATAGTACAGGGACATGAGCAGTTCTTC. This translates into CASSIVQGHEQFF.

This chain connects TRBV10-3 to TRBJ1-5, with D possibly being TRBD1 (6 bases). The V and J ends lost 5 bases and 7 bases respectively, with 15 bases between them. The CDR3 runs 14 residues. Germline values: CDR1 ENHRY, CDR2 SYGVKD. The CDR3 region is CAISLRGADQPQHF. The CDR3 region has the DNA TGTGCCATCAGTCTCAGGGGAGCGGACCAGCCCCAGCATTTT.

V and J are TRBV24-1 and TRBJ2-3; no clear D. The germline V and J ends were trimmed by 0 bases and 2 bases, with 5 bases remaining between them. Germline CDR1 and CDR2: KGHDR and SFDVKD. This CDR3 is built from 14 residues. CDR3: CATSDLGPTDTQYF. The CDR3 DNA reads TGTGCCACCAGTGATTTGGGCCCCACAGATACGCAGTATTTT.

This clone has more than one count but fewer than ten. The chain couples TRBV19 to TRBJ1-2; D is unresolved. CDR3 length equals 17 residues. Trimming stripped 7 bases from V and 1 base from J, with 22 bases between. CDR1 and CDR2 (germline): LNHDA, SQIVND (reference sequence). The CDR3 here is CASTEQKSPSVNYGYTF. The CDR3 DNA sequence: TGTGCCAGTACCGAACAGAAGTCCCCAAGTGTTAACTATGGCTACACCTTC.

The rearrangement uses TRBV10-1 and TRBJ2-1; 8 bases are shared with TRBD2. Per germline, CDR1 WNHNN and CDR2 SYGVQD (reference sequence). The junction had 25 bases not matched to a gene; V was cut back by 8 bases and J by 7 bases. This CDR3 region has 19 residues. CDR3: CASGLWGGGGRTPENEQFF. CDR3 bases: TGCGCCAGCGGGCTCTGGGGCGGAGGCGGGAGGACCCCGGAGAATGAGCAGTTCTTC.

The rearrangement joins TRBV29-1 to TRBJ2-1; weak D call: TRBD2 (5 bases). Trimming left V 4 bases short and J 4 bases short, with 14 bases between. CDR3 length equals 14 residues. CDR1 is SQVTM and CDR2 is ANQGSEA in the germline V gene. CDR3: CSVGGGWDYNEQFF. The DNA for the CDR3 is TGCAGCGTTGGAGGCGGGTGGGATTACAATGAGCAGTTCTTC.

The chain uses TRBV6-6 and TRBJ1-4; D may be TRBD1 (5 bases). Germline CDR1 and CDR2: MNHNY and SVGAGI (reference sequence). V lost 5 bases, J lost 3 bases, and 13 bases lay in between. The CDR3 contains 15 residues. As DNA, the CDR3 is TGTGCCAGCAGTGCCGCCAGGGATGCTAATGAAAAACTGTTTTTT. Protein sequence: CASSAARDANEKLFF.

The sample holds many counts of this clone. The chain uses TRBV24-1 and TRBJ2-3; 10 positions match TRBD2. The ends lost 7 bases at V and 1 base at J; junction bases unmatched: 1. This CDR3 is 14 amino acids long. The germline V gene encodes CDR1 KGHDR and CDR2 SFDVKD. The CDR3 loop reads CATRAGGRTDTQYF. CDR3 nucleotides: TGTGCCACCAGAGCGGGAGGGCGCACAGATACGCAGTATTTT.

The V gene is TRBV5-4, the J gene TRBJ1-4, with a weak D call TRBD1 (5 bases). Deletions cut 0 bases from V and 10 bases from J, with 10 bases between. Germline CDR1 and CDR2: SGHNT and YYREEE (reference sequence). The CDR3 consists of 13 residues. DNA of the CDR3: TGTGCCAGCAGCTTGGCGGGGGGAGGAAAACTGTTTTTT. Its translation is CASSLAGGGKLFF. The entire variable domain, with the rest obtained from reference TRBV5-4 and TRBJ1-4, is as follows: ETGVTQSPTHLIKTRGQQVTLRCSSQSGHNTVSWYQQALGQGPQFIFQYYREEENGRGNFPPRFSGLQFPNYSSELNVNALELDDSALYLCASSLAGGGKLFFGSGTQLSVL.

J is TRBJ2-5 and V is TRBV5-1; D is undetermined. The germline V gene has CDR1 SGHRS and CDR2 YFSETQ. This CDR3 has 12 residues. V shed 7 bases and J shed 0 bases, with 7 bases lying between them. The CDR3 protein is CASCPDQETQYF. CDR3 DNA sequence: TGCGCCAGCTGCCCAGACCAAGAGACCCAGTACTTC.

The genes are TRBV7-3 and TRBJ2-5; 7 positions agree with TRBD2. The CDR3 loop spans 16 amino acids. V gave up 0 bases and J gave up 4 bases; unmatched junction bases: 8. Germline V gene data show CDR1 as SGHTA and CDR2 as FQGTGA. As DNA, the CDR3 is TGTGCCAGCAGCTTAACGGGGAGGGGCGGGGGAGAGACCCAGTACTTC. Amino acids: CASSLTGRGGGETQYF.

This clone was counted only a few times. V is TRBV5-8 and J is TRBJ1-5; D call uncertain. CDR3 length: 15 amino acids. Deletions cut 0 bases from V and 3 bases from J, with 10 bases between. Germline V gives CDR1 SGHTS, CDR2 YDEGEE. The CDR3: CASSLGVGINQPQHF. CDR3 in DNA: TGTGCCAGCAGCTTGGGGGTCGGGATCAATCAGCCCCAGCATTTT.

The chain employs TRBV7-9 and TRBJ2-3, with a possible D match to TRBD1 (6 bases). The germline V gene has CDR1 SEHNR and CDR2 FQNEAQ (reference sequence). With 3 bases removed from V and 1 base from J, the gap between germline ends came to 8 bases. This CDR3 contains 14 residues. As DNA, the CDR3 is TGTGCCAGCAGCTTGGGGGCCGGCACAGATACGCAGTATTTT. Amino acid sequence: CASSLGAGTDTQYF.

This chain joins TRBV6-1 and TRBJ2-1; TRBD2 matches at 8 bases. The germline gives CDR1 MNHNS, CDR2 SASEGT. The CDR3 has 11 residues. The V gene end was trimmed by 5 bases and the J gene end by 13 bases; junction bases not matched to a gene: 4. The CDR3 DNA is TGTGCCAGCAGTCAGGGACTAGACCAGTTCTTC. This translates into CASSQGLDQFF.

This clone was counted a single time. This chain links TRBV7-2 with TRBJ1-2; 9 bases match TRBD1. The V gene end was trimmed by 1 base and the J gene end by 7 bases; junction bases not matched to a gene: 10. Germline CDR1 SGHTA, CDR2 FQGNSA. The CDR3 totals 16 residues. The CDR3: CASSLGPGTGLSGYTF. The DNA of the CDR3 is TGTGCCAGCAGCTTAGGTCCCGGGACAGGGTTAAGTGGCTACACCTTC.

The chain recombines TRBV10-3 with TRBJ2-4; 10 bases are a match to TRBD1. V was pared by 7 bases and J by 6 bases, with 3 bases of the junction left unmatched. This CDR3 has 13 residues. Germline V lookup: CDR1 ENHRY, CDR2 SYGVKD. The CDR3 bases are TGTGCCATCACCTGGACAGGGGGAAACATTCAGTACTTC. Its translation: CAITWTGGNIQYF.